The clone carrying this T cell receptor beta chain was detected ten times or more. Its antigen remains unidentified. Via MiXCR, TCRdb re-called the reads, giving one row per CDR3 protein. Counted here are 370,000 or so distinct CDR3 sequences, around a third occurring once; the ten biggest clones make up approximately 12%. Germline V CDR1 and CDR2: SGHTA, FQGNSA. There are 16 residues in the CDR3. V gave up 5 bases and J gave up 5 bases; unmatched junction bases: 9. This entry belongs to a study of T cell repertoires in cytomegalovirus infection. Study context: Recently identified HLA-C-restricted CMV epitopes were among the peptides used. Matching HLA type and CMV infection were both indicated by public TCR beta signatures.

Study-level points and caveats: Based on cumulative public TCR beta family frequency, carriers of CMV plus the relevant HLA were identified.

The receptor was derived from a human donor in good health (CMV status not recorded). Some clones in this sample may be carry-over from other donors' samples. The sequenced sample was cultured PBMCs, obtained from culture after CMV antigen stimulation. The J gene is TRBJ2-1, the V gene TRBV7-2, with 10 bases matching TRBD2. In nucleotides, the CDR3 is TGTGCCAGCAGCCGAGGGTGGGGGACTAGCGACAATGAGCAGTTCTTC. Protein product: CASSRGWGTSDNEQFF.